One sample yielded the 8 T cell receptor beta chains listed below, sequenced in a study of blood T cells in healthy people across ages. Primed by a sample-barcoded 5' primer and a J-beta primer mix, a second PCR proceeded for 7 to 11 cycles. TCRdb ran MiXCR on the 5' RACE reads and lists one entry per CDR3 protein. The profile shows about 1.4 million distinct CDR3 sequences, 59% of them singletons. Sequencing was done on a sample of blood. These receptors were taken from a man aged 18 to 29 in good health.

This clonotype was observed once. This rearrangement joins TRBV28 to TRBJ2-3; a possible D gene is TRBD2 (6 bases). This CDR3 spans 16 amino acids. Deletions cut 7 bases from V and 2 bases from J, with 19 bases between. Germline lookup yields CDR1 MDHEN and CDR2 SYDVKM. The CDR3 coding sequence is TGTGCCAGCATCTTACCGGGAGACAGATCCACAGATACGCAGTATTTT. Its translation is CASILPGDRSTDTQYF.

In this sample, this clonotype turned up a few times. The chain uses TRBV10-3 and TRBJ2-5, with D possibly TRBD2 on 5 matching bases. CDR1 and CDR2 (germline): ENHRY, SYGVKD. The CDR3 has 16 residues. V was pared by 0 bases and J by 3 bases, with 14 bases between. The CDR3 region has the DNA TGTGCCATCAGTGAGTCCCAAATTCGGGGAAAAGAGACCCAGTACTTC. This sequence encodes CAISESQIRGKETQYF.

The chain carries TRBV4-3 and TRBJ2-1; a possible D gene is TRBD2 (5 bases). This CDR3 has 16 residues. The germline V gene has CDR1 LGHNA and CDR2 YSLEER. The V gene lost 0 bases and the J gene lost 0 bases, with 9 bases spanning the gap. This chain's CDR3 is CASSQDLGSSYNEQFF. The CDR3 DNA follows: TGCGCCAGCAGCCAAGATTTGGGGAGCTCCTACAATGAGCAGTTCTTC.

CDR3 in amino acids: CASSDGPTGANVLTF. The CDR3, as DNA: TGTGCCAGCAGTGACGGCCCAACTGGGGCCAACGTCCTGACTTTC. The rearrangement uses TRBV6-1 and TRBJ2-6; unclear D gene. V shed 3 bases and J shed 2 bases, with 8 bases lying between them. Germline V gene data show CDR1 as MNHNS and CDR2 as SASEGT. The CDR3 spans 15 residues.

The chain has TRBV28 and TRBJ2-3, with 8 bases identical to TRBD1. Germline CDR1 reads MDHEN; CDR2 reads SYDVKM. The CDR3 totals 16 residues. V lost 9 bases to trimming and J lost 1 base; unmatched junction nucleotides: 12. CDR3 DNA sequence: TGTGCCAGTGGACAGGGTTTTCTATCTGGCACAGATACGCAGTATTTT. Protein sequence: CASGQGFLSGTDTQYF.

This chain joins TRBV7-8 and TRBJ2-3; TRBD1 matches at 8 bases. The V gene end was trimmed by 5 bases and the J gene end by 2 bases; junction bases not matched to a gene: 9. Germline-derived CDR1 and CDR2 are SGHVS and FQNEAQ. CDR3 length: 16 residues. Here the CDR3 DNA reads TGTGCCAGCAGCCGCCTGGGACAGGCTATCACAGATACGCAGTATTTT. Encoded protein: CASSRLGQAITDTQYF.

Many counts were recorded for this clonotype. The rearrangement uses TRBV6-5 and TRBJ2-6; D remains unclear. This CDR3 is 15 amino acids long. The germline V gene encodes CDR1 MNHEY and CDR2 SVGAGI. Trimming shortened V by 0 bases and J by 0 bases, and 3 bases separated the two germline ends. CDR3 sequence (DNA): TGTGCCAGCAGTTACTCCGGCTCTGGGGCCAACGTCCTGACTTTC. It yields the protein CASSYSGSGANVLTF.

The gene calls are TRBV12-3 or TRBV12-4 and TRBJ1-1; D not resolved. This CDR3 spans 20 amino acids. The V gene lost 2 bases and the J gene lost 0 bases, with 25 bases spanning the gap. For the CDR3, the DNA is TGTGCCAGCAGTTTAATTTCCGGACCCCTCGGACCGTCGATGAACACTGAAGCTTTCTTT. Protein product: CASSLISGPLGPSMNTEAFF.